A single sample is the source of the 18 T cell receptor beta chains below, sequenced in a study of sequential checkpoint blockade in melanoma. The repertoire was sequenced with immunoSEQ multiplex PCR; TCRdb's copy has only in-frame clones and lacks some. The sample records tens of thousands of clones, more than 60% being singletons. The treatment: randomized to nivolumab then ipilimumab (arm A) or the reverse (arm B). This specimen consisted of CD8+ T cells sorted from blood (inferred from file names), obtained from a patient given nivolumab and ipilimumab in sequence. Receptor source: a human donor with melanoma.

J is TRBJ2-3 and V is TRBV7-2; D is possibly TRBD2 (7 bases). V lost 5 bases and J 6 bases, leaving 21 bases between the germline ends. This CDR3 has 16 amino acids. Per germline, CDR1 SGHTA and CDR2 FQGNSA. CDR3 nucleotide sequence: TGTGCCAGCAGCCAGAACGGGGGGCGGGGAGTTGATACGCAGTATTTT. Its translation is CASSQNGGRGVDTQYF.

This chain uses TRBV11-2 with TRBJ2-7; D is unclear. Germline V gives CDR1 SGHAT, CDR2 FQNNGV. V was clipped by 8 bases and J by 2 bases, with 10 bases between them. The CDR3 has 12 residues. CDR3 bases: TGTGCCAGCGCAGTGATAACCTACGAGCAGTACTTC. Encoded protein: CASAVITYEQYF.

This rearrangement joins TRBV30 to TRBJ2-7, with TRBD1 matching 10 bases. V trimming: 3 bases; J trimming: 2 bases; junction bases outside the gene matches: 1. Germline values: CDR1 GTSNPN, CDR2 SVGIG (reference sequence). The CDR3 runs to 13 residues. As DNA, the CDR3 is TGTGCCTGGAGGGGGACAGGGGCCTACGAGCAGTACTTC. Residues: CAWRGTGAYEQYF. Drawing the rest from reference TRBV30 and TRBJ2-7, the complete variable domain is SQTIHQWPATLVQPVGSPLSLECTVEGTSNPNLYWYRQAAGRGLQLLFYSVGIGQISSEVPQNLSASRPQDRQFILSSKKLLLSDSGFYLCAWRGTGAYEQYFGPGTRLTVT.

This clone was found once. The chain recombines TRBV7-6 with TRBJ1-2; a possible D gene is TRBD1 (6 bases). Germline V lookup: CDR1 SGHVS, CDR2 FNYEAQ. V was cut by 3 bases and J by 12 bases, with 17 bases left in between. The CDR3 has 13 amino acids. CDR3 DNA sequence: TGTGCCAGCAGCTTTTTGGGGGCAGAAATTAACACCTTC. This codes for CASSFLGAEINTF.

In the case of this clone: The junction shows a germline mismatch at one end, possibly a read error. This sequence joins TRBV7-8 and TRBJ2-1, with a possible D match to TRBD2 (5 bases). This CDR3 has 12 amino acids. CDR1 is SGHVS, CDR2 FQNEAQ, per germline. This chain's CDR3 is CASSLALDGLVF. CDR3 sequence (DNA): TGTGCCAGCAGCTTAGCGCTAGACGGACTGGTCTTC.

The chain recombines TRBV6-1 with TRBJ2-7; weak D call: TRBD2 (5 bases). Germline V gene sequence: CDR1 MNHNS, CDR2 SASEGT. Between the trimmed V and J ends, which lost 7 bases and 2 bases, there was a span of 18 bases. This CDR3 is built from 15 residues. The CDR3 loop is CASKESANGAYEQYF. The CDR3 nucleotides are TGTGCCAGCAAAGAATCTGCTAACGGGGCCTACGAGCAGTACTTC.

The V gene is TRBV18, the J gene TRBJ2-1; 9 bases are a match to TRBD1. The germline CDR1 and CDR2 sequences are KGHSH and LQKENI. The CDR3 has 16 amino acids. V shed 6 bases and J 5 bases; nucleotides not matched to a gene: 11. CDR3 DNA: TGTGCCAGCTCCCAACAGGACAGGGGCGGGAACAATGAGCAGTTCTTC. The encoded protein is CASSQQDRGGNNEQFF.

The rearrangement joins TRBV11-2 to TRBJ2-4; D gene uncertain. From germline, CDR1 is SGHAT and CDR2 FQNNGV. The CDR3 runs to 16 residues. Trimming shortened V by 0 bases and J by 0 bases, and 9 bases separated the two germline ends. Here the CDR3 DNA reads TGTGCCAGCAGCTTAGACCCCGAACTAGCCAAAAACATTCAGTACTTC. Protein product: CASSLDPELAKNIQYF.

The sample holds a few counts of this clone. Other DNA sequences in the same sample also yield this CDR3. V and J are TRBV11-1 and TRBJ1-6, with a possible D match to TRBD1 (6 bases). Trimming removed 5 bases from V and 7 bases from J, with 12 bases in between. The germline gives CDR1 SGHAT, CDR2 FQDESV (reference sequence). The CDR3 totals 14 residues. In DNA, the CDR3 is TGTGCCAGCAGCCGAACAGGGAACAATTCACCCCTCCACTTT. Its translation: CASSRTGNNSPLHF. The complete variable domain, with remaining parts taken from reference TRBV11-1 and TRBJ1-6, reads EAEVAQSPRYKITEKSQAVAFWCDPISGHATLYWYRQILGQGPELLVQFQDESVVDDSQLPKDRFSAERLKGVDSTLKIQPAELGDSAMYLCASSRTGNNSPLHFGNGTRLTVT.

This clone was detected a few times. The chain uses TRBV7-9 and TRBJ2-7; D is perhaps TRBD2 (5 bases). Trimming removed 5 bases at V and 0 bases at J, with 17 bases between. Germline assignment: CDR1 SEHNR and CDR2 FQNEAQ (reference sequence). The CDR3 length is 16 residues. CDR3 protein: CASSPRTGLNSYEQYF. CDR3 in DNA: TGTGCCAGCAGCCCAAGGACTGGGCTGAACTCCTACGAGCAGTACTTC. The full variable domain, its missing parts supplied by reference TRBV7-9 and TRBJ2-7, is DTGVSQNPRHKITKRGQNVTFRCDPISEHNRLYWYRQTLGQGPEFLTYFQNEAQLEKSRLLSDRFSAERPKGSFSTLEIQRTEQGDSAMYLCASSPRTGLNSYEQYFGPGTRLTVT.

This chain links TRBV7-2 with TRBJ1-1, with D tentatively TRBD1 (5 bases). V lost 5 bases and J 8 bases, leaving 12 bases between the germline ends. Germline values: CDR1 SGHTA, CDR2 FQGNSA. The CDR3 is 12 amino acids. The CDR3 DNA follows: TGTGCCAGCAGCCATATGACAGCCGAAGCTTTCTTT. This gives the protein CASSHMTAEAFF.

This chain joins TRBV6-5 and TRBJ2-1; 9 nucleotides line up with TRBD2. From germline, CDR1 is MNHEY and CDR2 SVGAGI. V gave up 0 bases and J gave up 8 bases; unmatched junction bases: 8. CDR3 length: 16 residues. The chain's CDR3 is CASSYSGIAGEDEQFF. The CDR3, as DNA: TGTGCCAGCAGTTACTCGGGGATAGCGGGAGAGGATGAGCAGTTCTTC.

This rearrangement joins TRBV7-2 to TRBJ2-7; 9 bases fit TRBD1. Trimming took 5 bases from V and 6 from J; bases not matched to a gene: 14. Looked up from germline, CDR1 is SGHTA and CDR2 is FQGNSA. This CDR3 comprises 16 residues. The CDR3 sequence is CASSPGRGQGWCEQYF. CDR3 nucleotide sequence: TGTGCCAGCAGCCCCGGGAGAGGACAGGGGTGGTGCGAGCAGTACTTC.

The sample holds one count of this clone. The chain uses TRBV18 and TRBJ1-2; D gene ambiguous. This CDR3 spans 13 amino acids. The V end lost 0 bases, the J end lost 9 bases, and 11 bases lay between the germline ends. Germline lookup yields CDR1 KGHSH and CDR2 LQKENI. Written as DNA, the CDR3 is TGTGCCAGCTCACCACCGGGCAGATCGAGCTACACCTTC. Its translation is CASSPPGRSSYTF.

The chain has TRBV19 and TRBJ1-4; a possible D gene is TRBD1 (5 bases). CDR3 size: 18 residues. CDR1 and CDR2 from the germline V gene are LNHDA and SQIVND (reference sequence). Trimming cost V 8 bases and J 10 bases, with 32 bases left between them. The CDR3 nucleotides are TGTGCCAGTCGAACTATCGTCGGCCGACCGATTGGGAGGGGAAAACTGTTTTTT. Protein product: CASRTIVGRPIGRGKLFF.

The rearrangement uses TRBV5-1 and TRBJ2-7; D call uncertain. The CDR3 is 14 amino acids. Looked up from germline, CDR1 is SGHRS and CDR2 is YFSETQ. V was shortened by 3 bases and J by 2 bases, with 12 bases between the two germline ends. The CDR3 coding sequence is TGCGCCAGCAGCTGGGCAGGCCTGACCTACGAGCAGTACTTC. It codes for CASSWAGLTYEQYF.

This chain uses TRBV4-3 with TRBJ2-5; TRBD2 aligns across 16 bases. Germline CDR1 is LGHNA and CDR2 is YSLEER. This CDR3 is 17 amino acids long. V was pared by 3 bases and J by 5 bases, with 6 bases of the junction left unmatched. The CDR3 protein is CASSQGTSGGGRETQYF. The CDR3 nucleotides are TGCGCCAGCAGCCAGGGGACTAGCGGGGGGGGTCGGGAGACCCAGTACTTC.

This clone was detected only a few times. The rearrangement links TRBV5-5 to TRBJ2-7; 8 nucleotides line up with TRBD1. The CDR3 loop spans 15 amino acids. V lost 2 bases and J lost 5; bases outside the gene matches: 9. In germline, CDR1 is SGHKS, CDR2 YYEKEE (reference sequence). DNA for the CDR3: TGTGCCAGCAGCTTATCCACAGGGGGTCAGAACGAGCAGTACTTC. Protein: CASSLSTGGQNEQYF. Drawing the rest from reference TRBV5-5 and TRBJ2-7, the complete variable domain is DAGVTQSPTHLIKTRGQQVTLRCSPISGHKSVSWYQQVLGQGPQFIFQYYEKEERGRGNFPDRFSARQFPNYSSELNVNALLLGDSALYLCASSLSTGGQNEQYFGPGTRLTVT.